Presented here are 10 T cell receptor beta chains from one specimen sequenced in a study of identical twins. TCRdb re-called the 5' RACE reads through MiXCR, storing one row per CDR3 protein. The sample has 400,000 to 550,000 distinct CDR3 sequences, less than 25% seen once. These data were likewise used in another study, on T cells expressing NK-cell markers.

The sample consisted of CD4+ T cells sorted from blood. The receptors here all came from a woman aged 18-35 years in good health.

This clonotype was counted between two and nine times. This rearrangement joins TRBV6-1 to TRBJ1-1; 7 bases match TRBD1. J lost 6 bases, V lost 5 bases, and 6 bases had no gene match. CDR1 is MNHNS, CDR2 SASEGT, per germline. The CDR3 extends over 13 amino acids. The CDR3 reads CASSTPGTAEAFF. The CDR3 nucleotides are TGTGCCAGCAGTACACCCGGGACAGCTGAAGCTTTCTTT.

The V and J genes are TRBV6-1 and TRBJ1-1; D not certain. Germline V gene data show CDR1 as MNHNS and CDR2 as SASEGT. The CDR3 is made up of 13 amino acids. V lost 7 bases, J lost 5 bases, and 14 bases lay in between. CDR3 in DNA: TGTGCCAGCACCCTGTTAAGAGGGACTGAAGCTTTCTTT. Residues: CASTLLRGTEAFF.

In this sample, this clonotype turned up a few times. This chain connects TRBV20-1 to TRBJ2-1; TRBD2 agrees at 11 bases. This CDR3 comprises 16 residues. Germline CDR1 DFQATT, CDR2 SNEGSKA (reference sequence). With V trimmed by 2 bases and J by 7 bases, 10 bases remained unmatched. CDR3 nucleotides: TGCAGTGCTAGAAACTGGGCTAGCGGGGGGAGAAATGAGCAGTTCTTC. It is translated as CSARNWASGGRNEQFF.

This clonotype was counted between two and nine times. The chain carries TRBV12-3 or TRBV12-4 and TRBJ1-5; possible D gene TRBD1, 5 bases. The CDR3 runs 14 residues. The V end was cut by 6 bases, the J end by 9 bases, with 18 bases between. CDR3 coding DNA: TGTGCCAGCAGCCCGATGGGGGATGATTCGCCCCAGCATTTT. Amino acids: CASSPMGDDSPQHF.

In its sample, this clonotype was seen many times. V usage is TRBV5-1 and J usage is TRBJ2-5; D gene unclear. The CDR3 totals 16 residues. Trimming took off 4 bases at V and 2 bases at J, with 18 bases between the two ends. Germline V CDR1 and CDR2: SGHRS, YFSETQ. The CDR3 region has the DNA TGCGCCAGCAGCCATTCGGGCCGACGGAAACAAGAGACCCAGTACTTC. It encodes CASSHSGRRKQETQYF.

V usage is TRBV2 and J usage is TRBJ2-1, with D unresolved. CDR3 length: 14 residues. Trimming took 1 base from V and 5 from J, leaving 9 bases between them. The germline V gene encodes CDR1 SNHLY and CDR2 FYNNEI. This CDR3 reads CASSEVRENNEQFF. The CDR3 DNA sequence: TGTGCCAGCAGTGAAGTCAGAGAAAACAATGAGCAGTTCTTC.

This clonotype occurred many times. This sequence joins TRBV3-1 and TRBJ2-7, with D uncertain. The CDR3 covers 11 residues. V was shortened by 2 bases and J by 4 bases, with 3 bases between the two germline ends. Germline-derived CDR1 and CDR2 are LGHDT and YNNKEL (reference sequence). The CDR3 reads CASSQIYEQYF. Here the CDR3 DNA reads TGTGCCAGCAGCCAAATATACGAGCAGTACTTC.

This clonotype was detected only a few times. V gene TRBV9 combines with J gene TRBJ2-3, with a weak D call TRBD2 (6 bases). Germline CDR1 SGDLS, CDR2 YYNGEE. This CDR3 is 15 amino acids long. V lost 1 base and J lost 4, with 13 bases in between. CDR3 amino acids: CASSVNSGTPDTQYF. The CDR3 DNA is TGTGCCAGCAGCGTAAATAGCGGAACCCCAGATACGCAGTATTTT.

Here the CDR3 DNA reads TGTGCCAGCAGCCTGACAGGGCAGAATTCACCCCTCCACTTT. Amino acid sequence: CASSLTGQNSPLHF. This chain uses TRBV3-1 with TRBJ1-6; 7 nucleotides match TRBD1. Germline V gene data show CDR1 as LGHDT and CDR2 as YNNKEL (reference sequence). The CDR3 contains 14 residues. J gave up 7 bases and V 4 bases, and 4 bases lay outside the gene matches.

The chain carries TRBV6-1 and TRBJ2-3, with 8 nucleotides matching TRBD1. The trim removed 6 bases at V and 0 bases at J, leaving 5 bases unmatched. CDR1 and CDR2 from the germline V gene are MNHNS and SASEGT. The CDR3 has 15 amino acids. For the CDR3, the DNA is TGTGCCAGCAGGCCCGGGACAGGTAGCACAGATACGCAGTATTTT. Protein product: CASRPGTGSTDTQYF.